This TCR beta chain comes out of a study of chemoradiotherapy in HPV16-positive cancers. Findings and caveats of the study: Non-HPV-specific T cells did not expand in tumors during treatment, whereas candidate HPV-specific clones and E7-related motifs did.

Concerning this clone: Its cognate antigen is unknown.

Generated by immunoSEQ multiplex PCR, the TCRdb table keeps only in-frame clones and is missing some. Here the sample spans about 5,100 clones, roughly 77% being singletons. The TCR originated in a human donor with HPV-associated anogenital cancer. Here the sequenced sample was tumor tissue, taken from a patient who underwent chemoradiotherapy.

DNA for the CDR3: TGTGCCAGCAGCCCTGCCGGGACAGGGGGCTGGGTCCTGACTTTC. Translated: CASSPAGTGGWVLTF. J is TRBJ2-6 and V is TRBV9, with 12 bases matching TRBD1. V lost 4 bases to trimming and J lost 13 bases; unmatched junction nucleotides: 9. This CDR3 is built from 15 residues. Looked up from germline, CDR1 is SGDLS and CDR2 is YYNGEE.